One and the same sample provided the 9 T cell receptor beta chains below, sequenced in a study of beta chain features in type 1 diabetes. Their antigens are not known. Study results and caveats: In all four CD4+ subsets, TCRB CDR3 length was significantly, moderately reduced in type 1 diabetes.

Reverse transcription of all isolated RNA meant that expressed TCRB transcripts were sequenced. The table came from immunoSEQ multiplex PCR; TCRdb's copy has only in-frame clones and leaves some out. The sample shows about 700,000 clones, roughly 13% of them seen only once. The sequenced sample consisted of naive CD4+ T cells from blood. All receptors come from a man younger than 35 with type 1 diabetes.

The rearrangement links TRBV9 to TRBJ2-3; 7 positions agree with TRBD2. The CDR3 is 16 amino acids. CDR1 SGDLS and CDR2 YYNGEE come from the germline V gene. V lost 2 bases, J lost 3 bases, and 9 bases stayed unmatched. Written as DNA, the CDR3 is TGTGCCAGCAGCGTCCAAGGGGCGGGGGTTACAGATACGCAGTATTTT. This gives the protein CASSVQGAGVTDTQYF.

With respect to this clone: Other DNA sequences within the sample encode an identical CDR3. The chain joins TRBV6-5 to TRBJ2-5, with 7 bases fitting TRBD1. The length of the CDR3 is 13 residues. CDR1 is MNHEY and CDR2 is SVGAGI in the germline V gene. V lost 6 bases, J lost 1 base, and 2 bases stayed unmatched. CDR3 protein: CASRGTAQETQYF. As DNA, the CDR3 is TGTGCCAGCAGAGGGACAGCCCAAGAGACCCAGTACTTC.

In regard to this clone: This same CDR3 is encoded by further DNA sequences in the sample. The chain links TRBV5-1 to TRBJ2-5; no definite D call. Germline V gene data show CDR1 as SGHRS and CDR2 as YFSETQ. The V and J ends lost 1 base and 2 bases respectively, with 3 bases between them. This CDR3 spans 12 amino acids. CDR3: CASSLTQETQYF. Here the CDR3 DNA reads TGCGCCAGCAGCTTGACTCAAGAGACCCAGTACTTC.

In its sample, this clone was seen a few times. The chain carries TRBV29-1 and TRBJ2-1; D is possibly TRBD1 or TRBD2 (5 bases each). V lost 7 bases and J 6 bases, leaving 13 bases between the germline ends. The CDR3 is 12 amino acids. Per the germline V gene, CDR1 is SQVTM and CDR2 is ANQGSEA. DNA of the CDR3: TGCAGCGCAGGGACCGGCGGCAATGAGCAGTTCTTC. It specifies CSAGTGGNEQFF.

The chain recombines TRBV7-2 with TRBJ2-5, with TRBD2 identical over 9 bases. CDR1 and CDR2 from the germline V gene are SGHTA and FQGNSA. Trimming removed 5 bases from V and 1 base from J; junction bases left unmatched: 8. The CDR3 runs 16 residues. CDR3 nucleotides: TGTGCCAGCAGCCTTAGGGCTAGCGGGACCCAAGAGACCCAGTACTTC. Translation: CASSLRASGTQETQYF. Combining the CDR3 with reference TRBV7-2 and TRBJ2-5 gives the whole variable domain GAGVSQSPSNKVTEKGKDVELRCDPISGHTALYWYRQSLGQGLEFLIYFQGNSAPDKSGLPSDRFSAERTGGSVSTLTIQRTQQEDSAVYLCASSLRASGTQETQYFGPGTRLLVL.

This clone was seen a handful of times. The gene calls are TRBV4-1 and TRBJ1-6; no clear D gene. Germline V CDR1 and CDR2: MGHRA, YSYEKL. This CDR3 region has 15 residues. Trimming removed 4 bases at V and 5 bases at J, with 12 bases between. The CDR3 here is CASSLGWGDNSPLHF. CDR3 nucleotides: TGCGCCAGCAGCCTCGGTTGGGGAGATAATTCACCCCTCCACTTT.

This clone came up a few times. The chain joins TRBV5-1 to TRBJ2-4; 13 positions agree with TRBD2. Looked up from germline, CDR1 is SGHRS and CDR2 is YFSETQ. This CDR3 is built from 15 residues. V lost 5 bases and J lost 7; bases outside the gene matches: 6. The CDR3 region is CASSPGTSGVNIQYF. The CDR3 DNA reads TGCGCCAGCAGTCCCGGGACTAGCGGGGTTAACATTCAGTACTTC.

V usage is TRBV28 and J usage is TRBJ1-1; no clear D. The CDR3 totals 12 residues. Trimming removed 4 bases from V and 4 bases from J, with 7 bases in between. The germline gives CDR1 MDHEN, CDR2 SYDVKM. The DNA for the CDR3 is TGTGCCAGCAGTTGGGCCATCACTGAAGCTTTCTTT. It specifies CASSWAITEAFF.

This clone was seen a handful of times. The V gene is TRBV9, the J gene TRBJ2-5; 11 nucleotides line up with TRBD2. V lost 4 bases, J lost 4 bases, and 12 bases stayed unmatched. CDR3 length: 17 amino acids. The germline V gene encodes CDR1 SGDLS and CDR2 YYNGEE. CDR3 in amino acids: CASSPQGLAEGRETQYF. The CDR3 DNA follows: TGTGCCAGCAGCCCCCAGGGACTAGCGGAGGGGAGAGAGACCCAGTACTTC.